The 6 T cell receptor beta chains listed next were all sequenced from one sample in a study of beta chain features in type 1 diabetes. Every isolated RNA sample was fully reverse transcribed, so sequencing captured expressed TCRB transcripts. Sequenced by immunoSEQ multiplex PCR; TCRdb stores in-frame clones only, minus some. The sample lists just over 600,000 clones; about 14% were seen once. The sample taken for sequencing was naive CD4+ T cells from blood. All receptors come from a man in his late teens or twenties in good health.

This clone turned up a few times. The chain recombines TRBV6-5 with TRBJ2-3; D perhaps matches TRBD1 (5 bases). Germline V gene sequence: CDR1 MNHEY, CDR2 SVGAGI. Trimming removed 8 bases from V and 1 base from J, with 16 bases in between. The CDR3 spans 15 residues. The CDR3 DNA is TGTGCCAGCTCGGCTGGGTGGGGCCGCACAGATACGCAGTATTTT. Its protein product is CASSAGWGRTDTQYF.

Only a few counts were recorded for this clone. This chain links TRBV25-1 with TRBJ1-1; the D is unclear. CDR1 is MGHDK and CDR2 is SYGVNS in the germline V gene. Trimming removed 3 bases from V and 0 bases from J, with 5 bases in between. The CDR3 covers 13 residues. The CDR3 DNA is TGTGCCAGCAGTGACAGGCTGAACACTGAAGCTTTCTTT. As protein: CASSDRLNTEAFF.

This sequence joins TRBV4-2 and TRBJ2-3; possibly TRBD2 for D (6 bases). This CDR3 is built from 17 residues. Trimming shortened V by 6 bases and J by 0 bases, and 19 bases separated the two germline ends. The germline V gene encodes CDR1 LGHNA and CDR2 YNFKEQ. Here the CDR3 reads CASSSVLGTGSTDTQYF. The CDR3 nucleotides read TGTGCCAGCAGTTCCGTATTAGGGACTGGTAGCACAGATACGCAGTATTTT.

The rearrangement uses TRBV4-2 and TRBJ2-1; 10 bases match TRBD1. This CDR3 is built from 18 residues. The junction had 12 bases not matched to a gene; V was cut back by 0 bases and J by 7 bases. Germline loops: CDR1 LGHNA, CDR2 YNFKEQ. The DNA of the CDR3 is TGTGCCAGCAGCCAAGAGGGCCGGGGGGACAGGGGAAGGAATGAGCAGTTCTTC. This translates into CASSQEGRGDRGRNEQFF.

This clone was detected a few times. The chain has TRBV21-1 and TRBJ2-7; the table gives TRBD2 as D, unverified against the DNA. TRBV21-1 is a pseudogene locus. CDR3 length equals 15 residues. The CDR3 spells CASSKGALSSYEQYF. DNA for the CDR3: TGTGCCAGCAGCAAGGGAGCTTTGAGCTCCTACGAGCAGTACTTC.

The chain joins TRBV7-9 to TRBJ2-7, with 13 bases that match TRBD2. The germline gives CDR1 SEHNR, CDR2 FQNEAQ (reference sequence). V trimming: 2 bases; J trimming: 6 bases; junction bases outside the gene matches: 4. The CDR3 totals 15 residues. The CDR3, as DNA: TGTGCCAGCAGCTTAACTAGCGGGAGGGCCGGCGAGCAGTACTTC. The encoded protein is CASSLTSGRAGEQYF.